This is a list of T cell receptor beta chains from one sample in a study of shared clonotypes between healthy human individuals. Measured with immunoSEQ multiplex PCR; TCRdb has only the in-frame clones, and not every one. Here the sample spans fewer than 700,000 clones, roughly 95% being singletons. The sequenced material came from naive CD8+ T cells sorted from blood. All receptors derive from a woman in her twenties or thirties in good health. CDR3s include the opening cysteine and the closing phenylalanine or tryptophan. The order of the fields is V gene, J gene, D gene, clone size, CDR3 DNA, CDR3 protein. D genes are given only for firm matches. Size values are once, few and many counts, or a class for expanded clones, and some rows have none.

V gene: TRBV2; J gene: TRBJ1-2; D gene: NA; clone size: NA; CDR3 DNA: TGTGCCAGCGGGTTCTGGACGGGGCCAGACTATGGCTACACCTTC; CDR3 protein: CASGFWTGPDYGYTF
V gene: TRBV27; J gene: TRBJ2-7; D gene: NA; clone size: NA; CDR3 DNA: TGTGCCAGCAGTTTAAAAATTTACGAGCAGTACTTC; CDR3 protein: CASSLKIYEQYF
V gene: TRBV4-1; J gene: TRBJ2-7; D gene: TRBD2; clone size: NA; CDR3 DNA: TGCGCCAGCAGCCAAGTCCCCGCCAGCGGGAGAGTCGACGAGCAGTACTTC; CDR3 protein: CASSQVPASGRVDEQYF
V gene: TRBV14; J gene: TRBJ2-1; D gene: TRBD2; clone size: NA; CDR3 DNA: TGTGCCAGCAGCCAAATACTAGCGGGATGGTACAATGAGCAGTTCTTC; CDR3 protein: CASSQILAGWYNEQFF
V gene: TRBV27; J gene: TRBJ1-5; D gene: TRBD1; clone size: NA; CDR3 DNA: TGTGCCAGCAGTCCGTTGCTTGGACAGGGTTTGGAGCCCCAGCATTTT; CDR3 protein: CASSPLLGQGLEPQHF
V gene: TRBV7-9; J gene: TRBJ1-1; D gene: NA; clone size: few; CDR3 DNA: TGTGCCAGCAGCCAGATGAATGAAGCTTTCTTT; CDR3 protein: CASSQMNEAFF
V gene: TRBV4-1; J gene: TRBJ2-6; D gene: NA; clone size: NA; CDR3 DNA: TGCGCCAGCAGCCACGGGGCTGGGGCCAACGTCCTGACTTTC; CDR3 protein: CASSHGAGANVLTF
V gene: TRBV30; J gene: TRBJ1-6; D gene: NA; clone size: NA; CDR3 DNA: TGTGCCTGGAGGGGACGGGGAGATTCACCCCTCCACTTT; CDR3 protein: CAWRGRGDSPLHF
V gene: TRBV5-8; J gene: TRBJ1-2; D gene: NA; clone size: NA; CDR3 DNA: TGTGCCATCGAAGACTTCTGGGGCGGGAACGGCTATGGCTACACCTTC; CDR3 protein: CAIEDFWGGNGYGYTF
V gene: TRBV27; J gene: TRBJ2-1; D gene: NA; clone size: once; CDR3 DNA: TGTGCCAGCAGTTGGTCCGGGAGTTCGGAGCAGTTCTTC; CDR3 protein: CASSWSGSSEQFF
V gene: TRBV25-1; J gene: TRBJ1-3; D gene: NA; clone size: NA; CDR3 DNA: TGTGCCAGCAGTTTCAGGGGACTTGGAAACACCATATATTTT; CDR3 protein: CASSFRGLGNTIYF
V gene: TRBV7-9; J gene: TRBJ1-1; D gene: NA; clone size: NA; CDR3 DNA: TGTGCCAGCAGCTTTGGGGGTTTCGCTGAAGCTTTCTTT; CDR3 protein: CASSFGGFAEAFF
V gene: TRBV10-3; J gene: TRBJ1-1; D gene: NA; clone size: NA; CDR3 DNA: TGTGCCATCAGTGTGGAGATGCCGAACACTGAAGCTTTCTTT; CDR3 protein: CAISVEMPNTEAFF
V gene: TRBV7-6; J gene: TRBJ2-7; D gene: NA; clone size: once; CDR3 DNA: TGTGCCAGCAGCTTAGCGTCGGGAGCTCTCGAGCAGTACTTC; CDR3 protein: CASSLASGALEQYF
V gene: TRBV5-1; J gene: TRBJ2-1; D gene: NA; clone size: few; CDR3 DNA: TGCGCCAGCAGCTTGGACGGGAGCTCCTACAATGAGCAGTTCTTC; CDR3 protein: CASSLDGSSYNEQFF
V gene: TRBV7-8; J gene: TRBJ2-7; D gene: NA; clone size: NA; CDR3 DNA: TGTGCCAGCAGCGGACAAGGGGGGGCGGGCTACGAGCAGTACTTC; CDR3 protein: CASSGQGGAGYEQYF
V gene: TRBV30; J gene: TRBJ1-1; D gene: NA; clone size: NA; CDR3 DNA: TGTGCCTGGATAAGAAAGGGTCGAACTGAAGCTTTCTTT; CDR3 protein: CAWIRKGRTEAFF
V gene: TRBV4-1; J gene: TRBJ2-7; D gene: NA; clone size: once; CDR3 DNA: TGCGCCAGCAGCCGGGCCAGCTCCTACGAGCAGTACTTC; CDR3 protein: CASSRASSYEQYF
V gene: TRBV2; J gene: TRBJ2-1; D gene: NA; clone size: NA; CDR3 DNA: TGTGCCAGCAGTGAGGGGGTAGCGCCGTACAATGAGCAGTTCTTC; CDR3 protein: CASSEGVAPYNEQFF
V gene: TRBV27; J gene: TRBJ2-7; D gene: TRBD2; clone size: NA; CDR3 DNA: TGTGCCAGCAGTCTAGCGGGAGGCGACTCCTACGAGCAGTACTTC; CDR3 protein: CASSLAGGDSYEQYF
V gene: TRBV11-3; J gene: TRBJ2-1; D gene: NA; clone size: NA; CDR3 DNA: TGTGCCAGCAGCGAAACCAACAGAGGGAGGTCCTACAATGAGCAGTTCTTC; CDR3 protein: CASSETNRGRSYNEQFF
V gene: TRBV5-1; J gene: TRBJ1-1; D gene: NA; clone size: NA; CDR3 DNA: TGCGCCAGCAGCTTTTGGATGAACACTGAAGCTTTCTTT; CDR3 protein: CASSFWMNTEAFF
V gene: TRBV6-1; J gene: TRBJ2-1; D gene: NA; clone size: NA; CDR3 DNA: TGTGCCAGTTACCGTAGCTCCTACAATGAGCAGTTCTTC; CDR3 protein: CASYRSSYNEQFF
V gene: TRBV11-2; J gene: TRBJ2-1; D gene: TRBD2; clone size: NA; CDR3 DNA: TGTGCCAGCAGCTTACAGTCTAGCGGGAGGGCATGGGAGCAGTTCTTC; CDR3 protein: CASSLQSSGRAWEQFF
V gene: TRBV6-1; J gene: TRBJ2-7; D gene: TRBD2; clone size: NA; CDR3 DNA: TGTGCCAGCAGTGGCCACGGTAGACTAGCGGGAGGTTTGGAGCAGTACTTC; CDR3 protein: CASSGHGRLAGGLEQYF
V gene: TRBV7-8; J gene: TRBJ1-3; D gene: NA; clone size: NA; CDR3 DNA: TGTGCCAGCAGCTCAAACTTCAGGGGTTCACCTGGAAACACCATATATTTT; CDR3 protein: CASSSNFRGSPGNTIYF
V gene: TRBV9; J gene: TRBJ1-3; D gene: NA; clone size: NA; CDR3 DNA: TGTGCCAGCAGCCCCACGGACGGAAACACCATATATTTT; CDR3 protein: CASSPTDGNTIYF
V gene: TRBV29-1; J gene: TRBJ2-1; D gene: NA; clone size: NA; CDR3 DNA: TGCAGCGGGGAGGCTCGGGTTGAGCAGTTCTTC; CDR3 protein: CSGEARVEQFF
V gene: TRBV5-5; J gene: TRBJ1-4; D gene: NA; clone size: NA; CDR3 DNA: TGTGCCAGCAGCCGTACTGAAAAACTGTTTTTT; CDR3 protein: CASSRTEKLFF
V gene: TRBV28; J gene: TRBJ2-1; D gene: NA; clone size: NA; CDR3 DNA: TGTGCCAGCAGTACTCTCGACCAGTTAATGCGGGATTACAATGAGCAGTTCTTC; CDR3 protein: CASSTLDQLMRDYNEQFF
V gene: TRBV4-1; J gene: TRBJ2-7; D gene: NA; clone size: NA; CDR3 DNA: TGCGCCAGCAGCCAAGGCGTCAATATCGACTACGAGCAGTACTTC; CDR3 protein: CASSQGVNIDYEQYF
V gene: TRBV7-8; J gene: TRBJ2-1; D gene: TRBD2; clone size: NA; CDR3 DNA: TGTGCCAGCAGCTTAGTGGGCGGGAGGAAATACAATGAGCAGTTCTTC; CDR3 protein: CASSLVGGRKYNEQFF
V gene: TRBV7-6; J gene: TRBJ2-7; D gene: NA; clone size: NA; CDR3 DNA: TGTGCCAGCAGCTCGGGACTCTCCTACGAGCAGTACTTC; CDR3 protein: CASSSGLSYEQYF
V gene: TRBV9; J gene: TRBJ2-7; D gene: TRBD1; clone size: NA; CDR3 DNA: TGTGCCAGCAGCGAAGGGGGCTTGAAGCAGTACTTC; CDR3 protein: CASSEGGLKQYF
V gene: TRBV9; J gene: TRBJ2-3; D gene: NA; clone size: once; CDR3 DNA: TGTGCCAGCAGCCCAGCCCTAGGAGTCTGGGCAGATACGCAGTATTTT; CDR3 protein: CASSPALGVWADTQYF
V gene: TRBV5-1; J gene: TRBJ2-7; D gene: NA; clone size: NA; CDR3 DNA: TGCGCCAGCAGCTTCGGGGGCGAGCAGTACTTC; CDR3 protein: CASSFGGEQYF
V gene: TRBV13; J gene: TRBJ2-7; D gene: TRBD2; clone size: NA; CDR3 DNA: TGTGCCAGCAGCTTACCTACTAGCGGGTATGCCTACGAGCAGTACTTC; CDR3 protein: CASSLPTSGYAYEQYF
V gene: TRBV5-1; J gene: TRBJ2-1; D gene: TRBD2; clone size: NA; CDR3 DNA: TGCGCCAGCAGCGGCAGACTAGCCGGCTCCTACAATGAGCAGTTCTTC; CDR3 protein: CASSGRLAGSYNEQFF
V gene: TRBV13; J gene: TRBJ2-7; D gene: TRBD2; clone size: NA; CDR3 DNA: TGTGCCAGCAGCCCCCGACTAGCGAACTCCTACGAGCAGTACTTC; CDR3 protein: CASSPRLANSYEQYF
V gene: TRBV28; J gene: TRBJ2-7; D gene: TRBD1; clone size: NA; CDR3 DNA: TGTGCCAGCAGTCAGGCCGGGACAGAGGCCATTCTCTCCTACGAGCAGTACTTC; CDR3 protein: CASSQAGTEAILSYEQYF
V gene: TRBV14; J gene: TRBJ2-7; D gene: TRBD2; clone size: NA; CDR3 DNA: TGTGCCAGCAGCCAGTCGGACCTAGCGGGAGGTCCACCCTACGAGCAGTACTTC; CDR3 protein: CASSQSDLAGGPPYEQYF
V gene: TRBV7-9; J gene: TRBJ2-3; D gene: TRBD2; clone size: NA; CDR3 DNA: TGTGCCAGCAGCTTATCACTAGCGGGAGGTGGTGATACGCAGTATTTT; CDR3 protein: CASSLSLAGGGDTQYF
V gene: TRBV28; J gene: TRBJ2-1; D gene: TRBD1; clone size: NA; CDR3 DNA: TGTGCCAGCAGCGAACGGGACAGGGTCTACAATGAGCAGTTCTTC; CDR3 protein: CASSERDRVYNEQFF
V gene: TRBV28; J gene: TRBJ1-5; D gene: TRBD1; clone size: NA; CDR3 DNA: TGTGCCAGCAGTTTATCACCATCAGGGGGATATCAGCCCCAGCATTTT; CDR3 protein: CASSLSPSGGYQPQHF
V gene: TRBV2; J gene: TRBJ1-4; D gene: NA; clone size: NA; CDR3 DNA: TGTGCCAGCTTGGACCGTGAAAAACTGTTTTTT; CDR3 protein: CASLDREKLFF
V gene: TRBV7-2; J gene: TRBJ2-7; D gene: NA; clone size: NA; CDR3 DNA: TGTGCCAGCAGCCCAGGCCCCGGGGGAGCGGGTATCTCCTACGAGCAGTACTTC; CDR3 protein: CASSPGPGGAGISYEQYF
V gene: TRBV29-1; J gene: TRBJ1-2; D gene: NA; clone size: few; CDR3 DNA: TGCAGCGTTGTGGAATATGGCTACACCTTC; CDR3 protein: CSVVEYGYTF
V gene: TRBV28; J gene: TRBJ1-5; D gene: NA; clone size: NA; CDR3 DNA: TGTGCCAGCAGTTTATTAGTTTGGGGGTTCGACAATCAGCCCCAGCATTTT; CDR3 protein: CASSLLVWGFDNQPQHF
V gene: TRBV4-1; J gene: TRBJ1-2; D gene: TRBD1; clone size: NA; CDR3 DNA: TGCGCCAGCAGCCAACGGGGACAGGGGACATATGGCTACACCTTC; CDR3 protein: CASSQRGQGTYGYTF
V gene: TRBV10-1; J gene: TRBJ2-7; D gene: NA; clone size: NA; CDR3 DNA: TGCGCCAGCAGTGAGGAGGTTGTCGGGACGTTCTCCTACGAGCAGTACTTC; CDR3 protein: CASSEEVVGTFSYEQYF